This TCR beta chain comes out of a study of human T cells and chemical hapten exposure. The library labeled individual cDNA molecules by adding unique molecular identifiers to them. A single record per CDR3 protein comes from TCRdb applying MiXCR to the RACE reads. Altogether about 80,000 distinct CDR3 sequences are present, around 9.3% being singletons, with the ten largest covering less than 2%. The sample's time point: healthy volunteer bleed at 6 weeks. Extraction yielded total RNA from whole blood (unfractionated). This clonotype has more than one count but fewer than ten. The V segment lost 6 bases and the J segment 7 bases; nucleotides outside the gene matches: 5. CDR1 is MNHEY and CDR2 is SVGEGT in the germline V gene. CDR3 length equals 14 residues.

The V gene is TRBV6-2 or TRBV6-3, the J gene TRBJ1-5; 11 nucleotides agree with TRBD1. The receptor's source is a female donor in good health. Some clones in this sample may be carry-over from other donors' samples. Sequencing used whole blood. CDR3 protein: CASRWTGGGQPQHF. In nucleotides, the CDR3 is TGTGCCAGCAGATGGACAGGGGGCGGACAGCCCCAGCATTTT.